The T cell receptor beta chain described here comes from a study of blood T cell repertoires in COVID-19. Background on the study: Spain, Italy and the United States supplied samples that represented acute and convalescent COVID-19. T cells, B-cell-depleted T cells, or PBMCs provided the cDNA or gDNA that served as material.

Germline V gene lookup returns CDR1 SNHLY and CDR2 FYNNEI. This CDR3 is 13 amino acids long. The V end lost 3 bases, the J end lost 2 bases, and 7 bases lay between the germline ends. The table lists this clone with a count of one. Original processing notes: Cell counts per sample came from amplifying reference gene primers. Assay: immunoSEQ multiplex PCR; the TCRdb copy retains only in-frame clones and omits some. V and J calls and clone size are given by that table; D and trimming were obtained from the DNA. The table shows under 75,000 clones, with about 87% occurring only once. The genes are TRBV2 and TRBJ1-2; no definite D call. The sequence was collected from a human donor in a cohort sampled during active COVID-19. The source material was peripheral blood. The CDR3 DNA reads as TGTGCCAGCAGTGAGTCCCAGAACTATGGCTACACCTTC. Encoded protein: CASSESQNYGYTF.